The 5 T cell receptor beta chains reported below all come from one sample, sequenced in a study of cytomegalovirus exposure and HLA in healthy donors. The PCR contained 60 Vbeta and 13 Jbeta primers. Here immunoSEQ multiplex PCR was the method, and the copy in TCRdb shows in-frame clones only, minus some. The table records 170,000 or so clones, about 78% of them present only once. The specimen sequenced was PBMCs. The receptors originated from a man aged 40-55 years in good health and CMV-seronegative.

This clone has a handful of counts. The CDR3 loop is CASSPRGTRGNYNEQFF. Written as DNA, the CDR3 is TGCGCCAGCAGCCCTAGAGGGACGCGGGGTAATTACAATGAGCAGTTCTTC. The chain combines TRBV4-1 with TRBJ2-1; weak D call: TRBD2 (6 bases). The CDR3 runs to 17 residues. Deletions cut 4 bases from V and 4 bases from J, with 20 bases between. Germline assignment: CDR1 MGHRA and CDR2 YSYEKL.

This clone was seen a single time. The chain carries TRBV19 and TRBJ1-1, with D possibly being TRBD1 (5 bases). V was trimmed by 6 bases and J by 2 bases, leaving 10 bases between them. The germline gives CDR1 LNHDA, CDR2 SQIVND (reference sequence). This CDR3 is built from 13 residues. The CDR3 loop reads CASSMTVNTEAFF. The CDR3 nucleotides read TGTGCCAGTAGCATGACAGTTAACACTGAAGCTTTCTTT.

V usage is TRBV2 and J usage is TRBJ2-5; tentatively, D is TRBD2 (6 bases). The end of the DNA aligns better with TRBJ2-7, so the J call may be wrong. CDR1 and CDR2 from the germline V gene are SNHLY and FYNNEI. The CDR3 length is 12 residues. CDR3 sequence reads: CARGDSFYEQYF. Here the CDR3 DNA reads TGTGCCAGGGGGGACTCCTTCTACGAGCAGTACTTC.

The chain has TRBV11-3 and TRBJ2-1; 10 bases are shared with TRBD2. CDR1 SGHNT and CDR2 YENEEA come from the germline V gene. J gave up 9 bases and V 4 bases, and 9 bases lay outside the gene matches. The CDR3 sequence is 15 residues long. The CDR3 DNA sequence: TGTGCCAGCAGCTCTAGCGGGAGCACCCTAAGTGAGCAGTTCTTC. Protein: CASSSSGSTLSEQFF.

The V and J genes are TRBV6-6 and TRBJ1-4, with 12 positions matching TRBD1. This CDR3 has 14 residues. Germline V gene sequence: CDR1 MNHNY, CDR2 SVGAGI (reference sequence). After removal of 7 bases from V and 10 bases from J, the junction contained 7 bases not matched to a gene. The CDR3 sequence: CASTMGQGARKLFF. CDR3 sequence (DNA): TGTGCCAGCACCATGGGACAGGGGGCGCGAAAACTGTTTTTT.